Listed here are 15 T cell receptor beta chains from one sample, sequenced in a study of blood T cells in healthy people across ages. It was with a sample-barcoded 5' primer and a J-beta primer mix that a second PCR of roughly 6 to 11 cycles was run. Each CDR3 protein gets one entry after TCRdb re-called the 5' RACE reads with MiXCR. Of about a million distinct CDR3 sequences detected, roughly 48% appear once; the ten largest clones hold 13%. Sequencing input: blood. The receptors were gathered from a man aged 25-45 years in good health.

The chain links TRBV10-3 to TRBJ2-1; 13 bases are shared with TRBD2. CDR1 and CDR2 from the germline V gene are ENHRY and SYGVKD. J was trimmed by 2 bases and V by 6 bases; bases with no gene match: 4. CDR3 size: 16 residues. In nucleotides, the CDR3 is TGTGCCATCAGCAAGGGGACTAGCGGGGCCTACAATGAGCAGTTCTTC. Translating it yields CAISKGTSGAYNEQFF.

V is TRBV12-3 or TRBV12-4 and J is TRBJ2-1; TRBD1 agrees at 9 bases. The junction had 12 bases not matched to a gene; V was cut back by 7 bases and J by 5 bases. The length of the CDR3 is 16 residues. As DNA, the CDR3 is TGTGCCAGCAATCGTAGGACAGGGGATTCGCACAATGAGCAGTTCTTC. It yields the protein CASNRRTGDSHNEQFF.

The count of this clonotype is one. Here the CDR3 reads CASRGGARLNSPLHF. DNA of the CDR3: TGTGCCAGCAGGGGCGGCGCGCGCCTTAATTCACCCCTCCACTTT. V gene TRBV7-6 combines with J gene TRBJ1-6; D unresolved. V lost 6 bases, J lost 6 bases, and 15 bases lay in between. Germline CDR1 SGHVS, CDR2 FNYEAQ. The CDR3 is 15 residues long.

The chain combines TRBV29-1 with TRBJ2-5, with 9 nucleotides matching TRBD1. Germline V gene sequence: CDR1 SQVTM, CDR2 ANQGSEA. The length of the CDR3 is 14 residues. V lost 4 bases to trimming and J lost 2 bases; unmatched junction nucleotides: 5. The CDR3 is CSVVWDRAQETQYF. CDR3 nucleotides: TGCAGCGTTGTATGGGACAGGGCGCAAGAGACCCAGTACTTC.

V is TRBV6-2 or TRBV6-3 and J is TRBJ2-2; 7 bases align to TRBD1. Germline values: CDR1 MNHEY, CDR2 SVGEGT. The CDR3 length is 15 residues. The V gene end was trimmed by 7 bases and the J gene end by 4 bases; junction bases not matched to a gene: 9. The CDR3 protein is CASKRDRAGTGELFF. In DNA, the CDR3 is TGTGCCAGCAAAAGGGACAGAGCCGGCACCGGGGAGCTGTTTTTT.

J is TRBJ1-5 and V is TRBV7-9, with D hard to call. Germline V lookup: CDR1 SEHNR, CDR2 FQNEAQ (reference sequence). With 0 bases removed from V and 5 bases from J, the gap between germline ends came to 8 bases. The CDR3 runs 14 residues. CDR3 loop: CASSLASDDQPQHF. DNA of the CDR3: TGTGCCAGCAGCTTAGCGAGTGATGATCAGCCCCAGCATTTT. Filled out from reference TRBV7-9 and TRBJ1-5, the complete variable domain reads DTGVSQNPRHKITKRGQNVTFRCDPISEHNRLYWYRQTLGQGPEFLTYFQNEAQLEKSRLLSDRFSAERPKGSFSTLEIQRTEQGDSAMYLCASSLASDDQPQHFGDGTRLSIL.

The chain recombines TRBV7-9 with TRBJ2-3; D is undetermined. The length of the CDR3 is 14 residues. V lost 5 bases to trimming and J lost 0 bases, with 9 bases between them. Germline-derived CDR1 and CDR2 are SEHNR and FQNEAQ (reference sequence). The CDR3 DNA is TGTGCCAGCAGCCGCCCCGGGAGCACAGATACGCAGTATTTT. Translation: CASSRPGSTDTQYF.

The CDR3, as DNA: TGCAGTGCTAGAGATGGGGACAGGGGCACGTACCAAGAGACCCAGTACTTC. Its translation is CSARDGDRGTYQETQYF. The rearrangement links TRBV20-1 to TRBJ2-5; 10 bases map to TRBD1. This CDR3 comprises 17 residues. The germline V gene has CDR1 DFQATT and CDR2 SNEGSKA (reference sequence). Unmatched junction bases numbered 7, after V lost 0 bases and J lost 0 bases.

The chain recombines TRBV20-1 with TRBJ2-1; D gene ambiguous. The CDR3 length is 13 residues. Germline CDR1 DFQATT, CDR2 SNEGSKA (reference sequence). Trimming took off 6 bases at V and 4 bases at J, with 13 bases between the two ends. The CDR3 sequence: CSAQDHVYNEQFF. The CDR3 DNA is TGCAGTGCCCAGGACCACGTATACAATGAGCAGTTCTTC.

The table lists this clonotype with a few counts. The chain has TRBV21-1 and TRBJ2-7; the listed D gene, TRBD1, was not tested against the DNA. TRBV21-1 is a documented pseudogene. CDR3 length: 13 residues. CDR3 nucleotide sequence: TGTGCCAGCAGCAACCCTGACGGTTACGAGCAGTACTTC. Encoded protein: CASSNPDGYEQYF.

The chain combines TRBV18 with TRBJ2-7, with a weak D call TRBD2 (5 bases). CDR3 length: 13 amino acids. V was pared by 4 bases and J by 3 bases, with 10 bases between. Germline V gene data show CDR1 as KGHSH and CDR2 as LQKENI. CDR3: CASSRNGGYEQYF. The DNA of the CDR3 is TGTGCCAGCTCACGGAATGGAGGCTACGAGCAGTACTTC. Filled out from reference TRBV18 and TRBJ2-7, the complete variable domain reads NAGVMQNPRHLVRRRGQEARLRCSPMKGHSHVYWYRQLPEEGLKFMVYLQKENIIDESGMPKERFSAEFPKEGPSILRIQQVVRGDSAAYFCASSRNGGYEQYFGPGTRLTVT.

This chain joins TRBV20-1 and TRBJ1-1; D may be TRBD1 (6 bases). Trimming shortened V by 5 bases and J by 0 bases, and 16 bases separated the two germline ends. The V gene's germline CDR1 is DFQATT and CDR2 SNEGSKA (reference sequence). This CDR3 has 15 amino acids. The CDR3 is CSAELRDRMNTEAFF. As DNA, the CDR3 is TGCAGTGCTGAGTTACGCGACAGGATGAACACTGAAGCTTTCTTT.

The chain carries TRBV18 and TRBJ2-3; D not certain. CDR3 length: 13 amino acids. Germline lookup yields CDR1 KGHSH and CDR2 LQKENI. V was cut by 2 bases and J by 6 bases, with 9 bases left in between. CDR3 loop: CASSPIPRDTQYF. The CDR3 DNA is TGTGCCAGCTCACCAATCCCCCGGGATACGCAGTATTTT. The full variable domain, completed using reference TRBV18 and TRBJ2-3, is NAGVMQNPRHLVRRRGQEARLRCSPMKGHSHVYWYRQLPEEGLKFMVYLQKENIIDESGMPKERFSAEFPKEGPSILRIQQVVRGDSAAYFCASSPIPRDTQYFGPGTRLTVL.

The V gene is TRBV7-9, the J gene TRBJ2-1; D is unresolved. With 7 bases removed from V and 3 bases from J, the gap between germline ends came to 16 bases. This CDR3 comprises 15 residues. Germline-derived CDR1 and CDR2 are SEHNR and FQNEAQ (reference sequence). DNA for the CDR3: TGTGCCAGCACCGATGGAGTCGGAGTCTACAATGAGCAGTTCTTC. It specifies CASTDGVGVYNEQFF.

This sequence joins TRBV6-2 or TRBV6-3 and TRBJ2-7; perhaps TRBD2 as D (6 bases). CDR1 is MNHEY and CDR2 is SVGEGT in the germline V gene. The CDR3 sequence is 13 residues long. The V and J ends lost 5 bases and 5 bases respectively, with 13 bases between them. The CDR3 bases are TGTGCCAGCAGTCCTAGCGTGCTCGACGAGCAGTACTTC. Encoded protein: CASSPSVLDEQYF.